This T cell receptor (beta chain) was found in a study of naive and memory T cell subsets. The library had UMIs added by 3' ligation of an oligonucleotide to TCR cDNA. CDR1 and CDR2 (germline): MGHRA, YSYEKL. V was cut by 0 bases and J by 9 bases, with 11 bases left in between. The CDR3 is 13 amino acids. Four PCR rounds used nested alpha and beta constant region primers plus the SP2 primer. MiXCR, applied by TCRdb to the 5' RACE reads, yields one record per CDR3 protein. The data show 55,000 to 70,000 distinct CDR3 sequences, 6.5% to 8.5% seen once. The chain couples TRBV4-1 to TRBJ1-1; D uncertain. The source of this sequence is a female donor in good health. CDR3 coding DNA: TGCGCCAGCAGCCAAGACGGGCCCTGGAAAGCTTTCTTT. Its protein is CASSQDGPWKAFF.